This TCR beta chain was sequenced for a study of OX40 agonist ivuxolimab in advanced cancers. Germline loops: CDR1 GTSNPN, CDR2 SVGIG (reference sequence). This CDR3 contains 13 residues. V was clipped by 1 base and J by 4 bases; unmatched bases: 0. The assay was immunoSEQ multiplex PCR, and TCRdb's table has in-frame clones only and misses some. This sample has about 70,000 clones; approximately 94% occur once, and the top ten carry 4.8%. This clonotype originated in an adult with an advanced solid tumor such as melanoma, head and neck, liver or kidney cancer. Material: CD4+ or CD8+ T cells sorted from blood, obtained in a trial of the OX40 agonist ivuxolimab. The rearrangement links TRBV30 to TRBJ2-5, with 10 bases identical to TRBD2. The CDR3 region is CAWSASGRETQYF. CDR3 sequence (DNA): TGTGCCTGGAGTGCTAGCGGGAGAGAGACCCAGTACTTC. Drawing the rest from reference TRBV30 and TRBJ2-5, the complete variable domain is SQTIHQWPATLVQPVGSPLSLECTVEGTSNPNLYWYRQAAGRGLQLLFYSVGIGQISSEVPQNLSASRPQDRQFILSSKKLLLSDSGFYLCAWSASGRETQYFGPGTRLLVL.